These T cell receptor beta chains were read from a single sample in a study of OX40 agonist ivuxolimab in advanced cancers. Only in-frame clones appear in the TCRdb table, and some are missing; sequencing was by immunoSEQ multiplex PCR. Of 20,000 to 25,000 clones detected, 86% appear once; the ten largest clones hold 40% to 50%. The sequenced sample was CD4+ or CD8+ T cells sorted from blood, obtained in a trial of the OX40 agonist ivuxolimab. These receptors all come from an adult with an advanced solid tumor such as melanoma, head and neck, liver or kidney cancer. Each CDR3 is given with its conserved first and last residue. Fields, in order: V gene, D gene, clone size, J gene, CDR3 DNA, CDR3 protein. D genes are given only for firm matches. Only some rows state a clone size, as once, few, many or a class for expanded clones.

V gene: TRBV13; D gene: TRBD2; clone size: -; J gene: TRBJ2-1; CDR3 DNA: TGTGCCAGCAACTCCCCTAGCGGGTCCTACAATGAGCAGTTCTTC; CDR3 protein: CASNSPSGSYNEQFF
V gene: TRBV7-9; D gene: TRBD1; clone size: -; J gene: TRBJ2-7; CDR3 DNA: TGTGCCAGCAGCCTAAGGACAGGGGACAACTACGAGCAGTACTTC; CDR3 protein: CASSLRTGDNYEQYF
V gene: TRBV12-5; D gene: TRBD1; clone size: -; J gene: TRBJ2-7; CDR3 DNA: TGTGCTAGTGGTTTCACCCCAGCCGGGACAGTCTACGAGCAGTACTTC; CDR3 protein: CASGFTPAGTVYEQYF
V gene: TRBV10-3; D gene: -; clone size: -; J gene: TRBJ2-1; CDR3 DNA: TGTGCCATCAGTGAGTCGCTGGGGGACGAGCAGTTCTTC; CDR3 protein: CAISESLGDEQFF
V gene: TRBV19; D gene: -; clone size: -; J gene: TRBJ2-7; CDR3 DNA: TGTGCCAGTAGTAGGGACGGACAGCTCTACGAGCAGTACTTC; CDR3 protein: CASSRDGQLYEQYF
V gene: TRBV2; D gene: -; clone size: -; J gene: TRBJ2-5; CDR3 DNA: TGTGCCAGCAGCTCGACCACGGAGACCCAGTACTTC; CDR3 protein: CASSSTTETQYF
V gene: TRBV6-1; D gene: -; clone size: -; J gene: TRBJ2-7; CDR3 DNA: TGTGCCAGCAGTGAAGCGGTAAATAGGGCCCAGGAGCAGTACTTC; CDR3 protein: CASSEAVNRAQEQYF
V gene: TRBV29-1; D gene: -; clone size: once; J gene: TRBJ2-2; CDR3 DNA: TGCAGCGCCCACTCCGCCGGGGAGCTGTTTTTT; CDR3 protein: CSAHSAGELFF
V gene: TRBV19; D gene: -; clone size: -; J gene: TRBJ2-7; CDR3 DNA: TGTGCCAGTAGTCTCAGGGGCGAGCAGTACTTC; CDR3 protein: CASSLRGEQYF
V gene: TRBV4-1; D gene: -; clone size: few; J gene: TRBJ2-7; CDR3 DNA: TGCGCCAGCAGCCAAGATGAGGGTCGGTACGAGCAGTACTTC; CDR3 protein: CASSQDEGRYEQYF
V gene: TRBV28; D gene: -; clone size: -; J gene: TRBJ2-7; CDR3 DNA: TGTGCCAGCAGTACAGGGTCTTTCTACGAGCAGTACTTC; CDR3 protein: CASSTGSFYEQYF
V gene: TRBV30; D gene: -; clone size: -; J gene: TRBJ1-2; CDR3 DNA: TGTGCCTGGAAGTCGAGGGAGGGGTGGTATGGCTACACCTTC; CDR3 protein: CAWKSREGWYGYTF
V gene: TRBV5-5; D gene: TRBD1; clone size: -; J gene: TRBJ2-7; CDR3 DNA: TGTGCCAGCACCGCAACAGGGGGGACATCCTACGAGCAGTACTTC; CDR3 protein: CASTATGGTSYEQYF
V gene: TRBV5-6; D gene: TRBD2; clone size: -; J gene: TRBJ2-1; CDR3 DNA: TGTGCCAGCAGCCATTATAGCGGGGGGGCGAATGAGCAGTTCTTC; CDR3 protein: CASSHYSGGANEQFF
V gene: TRBV6-5; D gene: TRBD1; clone size: once; J gene: TRBJ1-1; CDR3 DNA: TGTGCCAGTAGGACAGGGCCCCTTGGCACTGAAGCTTTCTTT; CDR3 protein: CASRTGPLGTEAFF
V gene: TRBV30; D gene: TRBD2; clone size: -; J gene: TRBJ2-5; CDR3 DNA: TGTGCCTGGGATCGACTAGCGGGGTACCAAGAGACCCAGTACTTC; CDR3 protein: CAWDRLAGYQETQYF
V gene: TRBV10-1; D gene: -; clone size: -; J gene: TRBJ2-5; CDR3 DNA: TGCGCCAGCAGTGGAAACTACCAAGAGACCCAGTACTTC; CDR3 protein: CASSGNYQETQYF
V gene: TRBV5-1; D gene: -; clone size: -; J gene: TRBJ2-1; CDR3 DNA: TGCGCCAGCAGCTCGTTATACTTCAGCGAGAACAATGAGCAGTTCTTC; CDR3 protein: CASSSLYFSENNEQFF
V gene: TRBV29-1; D gene: TRBD2; clone size: -; J gene: TRBJ2-1; CDR3 DNA: TGCAGCGTTGTCCCTAGCGGGAAAGTCATAGATGAGCAGTTCTTC; CDR3 protein: CSVVPSGKVIDEQFF
V gene: TRBV7-7; D gene: -; clone size: -; J gene: TRBJ2-2; CDR3 DNA: TGTGCCAGCAGCCCATCCATGTTAGCAGTTGCGAACACCGGGGAGCTGTTTTTT; CDR3 protein: CASSPSMLAVANTGELFF
V gene: TRBV19; D gene: TRBD2; clone size: -; J gene: TRBJ2-7; CDR3 DNA: TGTGCCAGTAGTATGGCTAGCGGCACCTACGAGCAGTACTTC; CDR3 protein: CASSMASGTYEQYF
V gene: TRBV4-1; D gene: -; clone size: -; J gene: TRBJ2-4; CDR3 DNA: TGCGCCAGCAGCCCAGGGGGGGAACAGGGGTTAGCCAAAAACATTCAGTACTTC; CDR3 protein: CASSPGGEQGLAKNIQYF
V gene: TRBV4-1; D gene: -; clone size: -; J gene: TRBJ2-6; CDR3 DNA: TGCGCCAGCAGCCAAGAAGGGACTTCTGGGGCCAACGTCCTGACTTTC; CDR3 protein: CASSQEGTSGANVLTF
V gene: TRBV6-1; D gene: -; clone size: once; J gene: TRBJ1-6; CDR3 DNA: TGTGCCAGCAGCGTCCCTGACAATGCCCTCCACTTT; CDR3 protein: CASSVPDNALHF
V gene: TRBV5-1; D gene: TRBD2; clone size: -; J gene: TRBJ2-2; CDR3 DNA: TGCGCCAGCAGCTCGGGACTAGCGGGAGTAGGGACCGGGGAGCTGTTTTTT; CDR3 protein: CASSSGLAGVGTGELFF
V gene: TRBV13; D gene: TRBD1; clone size: -; J gene: TRBJ1-1; CDR3 DNA: TGTGCCAGCACGGGAGTGGGGACAGGGGGCGGGAACACTGAAGCTTTCTTT; CDR3 protein: CASTGVGTGGGNTEAFF
V gene: TRBV10-2; D gene: TRBD2; clone size: -; J gene: TRBJ2-3; CDR3 DNA: TGCGCCAGCAGTGAAAGCGGGGGGGCCACAGATACGCAGTATTTT; CDR3 protein: CASSESGGATDTQYF